A single sample gave rise to the 15 T cell receptor beta chains below, sequenced in a study of blood T cell repertoires in COVID-19. The method was immunoSEQ multiplex PCR; TCRdb's version includes in-frame clones alone and lacks a portion of them. The table lists 210,000 or so clones, roughly 90% of them singletons. Sequencing was done on a sample of peripheral blood. These TCRs come from a man aged 50 to 60 with acute or convalescent COVID-19.

V and J are TRBV28 and TRBJ2-1, with D possibly matching TRBD2 (6 bases). Germline values: CDR1 MDHEN, CDR2 SYDVKM. V dropped 6 bases and J dropped 3 bases, with 9 bases sitting between them. The CDR3 runs 13 residues. CDR3: CASSQDYYNEQFF. The CDR3 DNA follows: TGTGCCAGCAGCCAGGACTACTACAATGAGCAGTTCTTC. Drawing the rest from reference TRBV28 and TRBJ2-1, the complete variable domain is DVKVTQSSRYLVKRTGEKVFLECVQDMDHENMFWYRQDPGLGLRLIYFSYDVKMKEKGDIPEGYSVSREKKERFSLILESASTNQTSMYLCASSQDYYNEQFFGPGTRLTVL.

This sequence joins TRBV2 and TRBJ2-3, with 13 bases matching TRBD2. From germline, CDR1 is SNHLY and CDR2 FYNNEI. The V segment lost 6 bases and the J segment 3 bases; nucleotides outside the gene matches: 12. The CDR3 runs 18 residues. The CDR3 nucleotides read TGTGCCAGCAGAGGGGGGACTAGCGGGGAAGACGGTACAGATACGCAGTATTTT. It codes for CASRGGTSGEDGTDTQYF.

The chain recombines TRBV7-2 with TRBJ1-3; D is unclear. Germline V gene sequence: CDR1 SGHTA, CDR2 FQGNSA. The CDR3 is 17 residues long. The ends were cut back, 1 base at V and 0 bases at J, with 13 bases in the middle. This chain's CDR3 is CASSLGWASNSGNTIYF. The CDR3 DNA follows: TGTGCCAGCAGCTTAGGTTGGGCAAGCAACTCTGGAAACACCATATATTTT.

The chain recombines TRBV7-3 with TRBJ2-5; perhaps TRBD2 as D (5 bases). The CDR3 loop spans 14 amino acids. The ends were cut back, 1 base at V and 2 bases at J, with 8 bases in the middle. The germline V gene encodes CDR1 SGHTA and CDR2 FQGTGA. As DNA, the CDR3 is TGTGCCAGCAGCTTAAGCGGAGGACAAGAGACCCAGTACTTC. Translation gives CASSLSGGQETQYF.

The V call is TRBV4-1, the J call TRBJ2-3, with 9 nucleotides matching TRBD2. V dropped 0 bases and J dropped 4; count of bases not matched to a gene: 14. CDR1 and CDR2 from the germline V gene are MGHRA and YSYEKL. CDR3 size: 19 residues. For the CDR3, the DNA is TGCGCCAGCAGCCAAGACCCCCCCTCCGCAGCGGGAGGACCAGATACGCAGTATTTT. Amino acid sequence: CASSQDPPSAAGGPDTQYF.

This chain's CDR3 is CASSYGGKGGYEQYF. CDR3 DNA: TGTGCCAGCAGTTACGGAGGAAAAGGTGGCTACGAGCAGTACTTC. The chain links TRBV6-5 to TRBJ2-7, with D possibly being TRBD2 (5 bases). The germline V and J ends were trimmed by 2 bases and 3 bases, with 14 bases remaining between them. This CDR3 region has 15 residues. Germline V gives CDR1 MNHEY, CDR2 SVGAGI.

J is TRBJ1-5 and V is TRBV19; D is possibly TRBD1 (5 bases). CDR3 size: 14 residues. V lost 4 bases and J lost 5, with 12 bases in between. CDR1 is LNHDA and CDR2 is SQIVND in the germline V gene (reference sequence). Here the CDR3 DNA reads TGTGCCAGTAGTAGGACACCTCAATATCAGCCCCAGCATTTT. It codes for CASSRTPQYQPQHF.

V and J are TRBV2 and TRBJ2-3, with D perhaps matching TRBD2 (6 bases). The CDR3 is 14 amino acids. Deletions cut 3 bases from V and 6 bases from J, with 13 bases between. Germline CDR1 SNHLY, CDR2 FYNNEI. CDR3 coding DNA: TGTGCCAGCAGTGACTTCTCGGGAGAGGATACGCAGTATTTT. It is translated as CASSDFSGEDTQYF.

The rearrangement joins TRBV3-1 (or the pseudogene TRBV3-2) to TRBJ1-1; the D gene is possibly TRBD1 (5 bases). Germline V lookup: CDR1 LGHDT, CDR2 YNNKEL (reference sequence). The ends were cut back, 2 bases at V and 4 bases at J, with 11 bases in the middle. The CDR3 has 14 amino acids. In DNA form, the CDR3 reads TGTGCCAGCAGCCAACAGGGATCGGGCACTGAAGCTTTCTTT. Translation gives CASSQQGSGTEAFF.

CDR3 residues: CASSPTTGLYRSSTDTQYF. CDR3 in DNA: TGTGCCAGCAGCCCGACTACAGGGTTGTACCGGTCTAGCACAGATACGCAGTATTTT. The rearrangement links TRBV11-2 to TRBJ2-3, with D tentatively TRBD1 (6 bases). Deletions cut 5 bases from V and 0 bases from J, with 24 bases between. The CDR3 length is 19 residues. Per the germline V gene, CDR1 is SGHAT and CDR2 is FQNNGV.

This chain links TRBV6-5 with TRBJ2-1; 11 bases are a match to TRBD1. V shed 10 bases, J shed 9 bases, and the junction held 11 bases outside the gene matches. This CDR3 has 14 residues. Germline CDR1 and CDR2: MNHEY and SVGAGI. CDR3 amino acids: CAIKTGTGGGEQFF. CDR3 DNA sequence: TGTGCCATTAAAACCGGGACAGGGGGAGGTGAGCAGTTCTTC.

This clone was seen a handful of times. This chain connects TRBV4-1 to TRBJ1-2; D might be TRBD1 (5 bases). Germline V CDR1 and CDR2: MGHRA, YSYEKL. This CDR3 contains 14 residues. With 0 bases removed from V and 7 bases from J, the gap between germline ends came to 12 bases. The CDR3 here is CASSQDRGGGGYTF. Written as DNA, the CDR3 is TGCGCCAGCAGCCAAGATCGGGGGGGAGGTGGCTACACCTTC.

The chain carries TRBV6-5 and TRBJ2-1; D is undetermined. CDR3 size: 11 residues. The V end was cut by 7 bases, the J end by 3 bases, with 4 bases between. Germline V gene sequence: CDR1 MNHEY, CDR2 SVGAGI. The CDR3 protein is CASKHYNEQFF. As DNA, the CDR3 is TGTGCCAGCAAGCACTACAATGAGCAGTTCTTC.

The sample holds one count of this clone. The J gene is TRBJ1-5, the V gene TRBV2; no clear D. Germline V gene sequence: CDR1 SNHLY, CDR2 FYNNEI. The CDR3 length is 13 residues. The V end lost 5 bases, the J end lost 5 bases, and 10 bases lay between the germline ends. The CDR3 coding sequence is TGTGCCAGCAGTCCAAGCGAAGATCAGCCCCAGCATTTT. This sequence encodes CASSPSEDQPQHF. Based on the CDR3 plus reference TRBV2 and TRBJ1-5, the full variable domain is EPEVTQTPSHQVTQMGQEVILRCVPISNHLYFYWYRQILGQKVEFLVSFYNNEISEKSEIFDDQFSVERPDGSNFTLKIRSTKLEDSAMYFCASSPSEDQPQHFGDGTRLSIL.

The chain employs TRBV4-2 and TRBJ1-5; 8 bases match TRBD1. From germline, CDR1 is LGHNA and CDR2 YNFKEQ. The CDR3 runs to 17 residues. The junction had 7 bases not matched to a gene; V was cut back by 0 bases and J by 3 bases. Written as DNA, the CDR3 is TGTGCCAGCAGCCAAGATGGGACGGGACAGGACAATCAGCCCCAGCATTTT. Translated: CASSQDGTGQDNQPQHF.